The sequence of this T cell receptor beta chain was determined in a study of blood T cell repertoires in COVID-19. As for the study in general: The cDNA or gDNA used as material had been derived from T cells, B-cell-depleted T cells, or PBMCs.

Trimming cost V 5 bases and J 7 bases, with 14 bases left between them. Germline loops: CDR1 MNHEY, CDR2 SMNVEV (reference sequence). The CDR3 is 14 residues long. The repertoire was sequenced with immunoSEQ multiplex PCR; TCRdb's copy has only in-frame clones and lacks some. The table records 240,000 or so clones, 82% of them present only once. The TCR comes from a woman aged 55-75 years with active or convalescent COVID-19. Source material: peripheral blood. The chain recombines TRBV27 with TRBJ1-4; possibly TRBD1 for D (6 bases). CDR3 loop: CASSPLGAGEKLFF. In DNA form, the CDR3 reads TGTGCCAGCAGTCCGTTGGGGGCTGGTGAAAAACTGTTTTTT. The entire variable domain, with the rest obtained from reference TRBV27 and TRBJ1-4, is as follows: EAQVTQNPRYLITVTGKKLTVTCSQNMNHEYMSWYRQDPGLGLRQIYYSMNVEVTDKGDVPEGYKVSRKEKRNFPLILESPSPNQTSLYFCASSPLGAGEKLFFGSGTQLSVL.